A single sample gave rise to the 30 T cell receptor beta chains below, sequenced in a study of T cell responses to AZD1222 COVID-19 vaccine. TCRdb's copy holds only in-frame clones and misses some; the assay was immunoSEQ multiplex PCR. The sample carries tens of thousands of clones, 87% recorded once. Sequenced here: peripheral blood, sampled 28 days after the second AZD1222 dose. The receptors stem from an adult who received the AZD1222 COVID-19 vaccine.

The chain recombines TRBV7-2 with TRBJ2-1, with 10 nucleotides matching TRBD2. CDR1 is SGHTA, CDR2 FQGNSA, per germline. CDR3 length: 14 amino acids. The junction had 4 bases not matched to a gene; V was cut back by 4 bases and J by 7 bases. The CDR3 sequence is CASSSSGSWNEQFF. CDR3 in DNA: TGTGCCAGCAGCTCTAGCGGGAGTTGGAATGAGCAGTTCTTC. The entire variable domain, with the rest obtained from reference TRBV7-2 and TRBJ2-1, is as follows: GAGVSQSPSNKVTEKGKDVELRCDPISGHTALYWYRQSLGQGLEFLIYFQGNSAPDKSGLPSDRFSAERTGGSVSTLTIQRTQQEDSAVYLCASSSSGSWNEQFFGPGTRLTVL.

Note on this clone: The same CDR3 is also encoded by other DNA sequences in this sample. The chain employs TRBV6-5 and TRBJ1-1; D gene uncertain. CDR1 is MNHEY and CDR2 is SVGAGI in the germline V gene. Trimming removed 2 bases from V and 1 base from J, with 5 bases in between. CDR3 length equals 13 residues. The CDR3 DNA sequence: TGTGCCAGCAGTTACGACGGGAACACTGAAGCTTTCTTT. This translates into CASSYDGNTEAFF.

This chain links TRBV7-3 with TRBJ2-3; D not resolved. This CDR3 region has 15 residues. Germline lookup yields CDR1 SGHTA and CDR2 FQGTGA. Deletions cut 2 bases from V and 2 bases from J, with 11 bases between. The CDR3 DNA reads TGTGCCAGCAGCTTAGTGGCGAGCCTCACAGATACGCAGTATTTT. Its translation is CASSLVASLTDTQYF.

The sample holds one count of this clone. The rearrangement links TRBV15 to TRBJ2-7, with D possibly matching TRBD2 (6 bases). Germline V gives CDR1 LNHNV, CDR2 YYDKDF (reference sequence). The length of the CDR3 is 13 residues. Deletions cut 11 bases from V and 4 bases from J, with 18 bases between. In DNA form, the CDR3 reads TGTGCCCCTAAGCCCCTAGCGAGGTACGAGCAGTACTTC. As protein: CAPKPLARYEQYF.

V gene TRBV25-1 combines with J gene TRBJ1-5; the D gene is possibly TRBD1 (6 bases). The V end lost 6 bases, the J end lost 4 bases, and 16 bases lay between the germline ends. The CDR3 totals 15 residues. Germline V gene sequence: CDR1 MGHDK, CDR2 SYGVNS. CDR3 sequence: CASRPSGGINQPQHF. CDR3 DNA sequence: TGTGCCAGCAGACCGTCGGGGGGCATAAATCAGCCCCAGCATTTT.

The V gene is TRBV7-9, the J gene TRBJ2-1; 10 nucleotides match TRBD2. With V trimmed by 0 bases and J by 7 bases, 3 bases remained unmatched. Germline CDR1 reads SEHNR; CDR2 reads FQNEAQ (reference sequence). This CDR3 contains 15 residues. The CDR3 here is CASSLAGAGGNEQFF. In nucleotides, the CDR3 is TGTGCCAGCAGCTTAGCGGGAGCGGGGGGGAATGAGCAGTTCTTC.

This clone was seen more than once but under ten times. The chain combines TRBV19 with TRBJ2-1; 11 bases align to TRBD2. V lost 5 bases to trimming and J lost 6 bases; unmatched junction nucleotides: 3. The CDR3 has 14 residues. Per germline, CDR1 LNHDA and CDR2 SQIVND (reference sequence). The CDR3 protein is CASSSSGRSNEQFF. CDR3 in DNA: TGTGCCAGTAGTTCTAGCGGGAGGTCCAATGAGCAGTTCTTC.

The J gene is TRBJ1-5, the V gene TRBV2, with D unclear. V gave up 5 bases and J gave up 2 bases, with 16 bases separating them. The CDR3 loop spans 16 amino acids. The germline V gene has CDR1 SNHLY and CDR2 FYNNEI. The CDR3 nucleotides read TGTGCCAGCAGTCCCACGGTCCTGGAGGGCAATCAGCCCCAGCATTTT. Translation: CASSPTVLEGNQPQHF.

The chain employs TRBV6-2 or TRBV6-3 and TRBJ1-4; D not resolved. With 4 bases removed from V and 8 bases from J, the gap between germline ends came to 14 bases. The CDR3 consists of 14 residues. Germline assignment: CDR1 MNHEY and CDR2 SVGEGT. Here the CDR3 reads CASSFNSRLEKLFF. CDR3 in DNA: TGTGCCAGCAGTTTTAACTCCCGCTTGGAAAAACTGTTTTTT.

This clone was detected once. The J gene is TRBJ2-6, the V gene TRBV3-1 (or the pseudogene TRBV3-2); D not certain. The CDR3 consists of 16 residues. V was cut by 4 bases and J by 0 bases, with 10 bases left in between. Looked up from germline, CDR1 is LGHDT and CDR2 is YNNKEL (reference sequence). In DNA form, the CDR3 reads TGTGCCAGCAGCCGAGGCTACCACTCTGGGGCCAACGTCCTGACTTTC. Protein: CASSRGYHSGANVLTF.

The chain joins TRBV7-9 to TRBJ2-7; D remains unclear. Germline-derived CDR1 and CDR2 are SEHNR and FQNEAQ (reference sequence). With 5 bases removed from V and 2 bases from J, the gap between germline ends came to 13 bases. The CDR3 is 14 residues long. CDR3 protein: CASSASRGPYEQYF. CDR3 bases: TGTGCCAGCAGCGCTTCCCGTGGTCCCTACGAGCAGTACTTC.

This rearrangement joins TRBV15 to TRBJ1-2; 7 bases are a match to TRBD1. Losses at the gene ends were 2 bases for V and 8 bases for J; bases not matched to a gene: 8. Germline-derived CDR1 and CDR2 are LNHNV and YYDKDF (reference sequence). CDR3 length equals 14 residues. CDR3 sequence (DNA): TGTGCCACCAGCAGAATCCCCAAGGGGGCCGGCTACACCTTC. It yields the protein CATSRIPKGAGYTF.

V usage is TRBV30 and J usage is TRBJ1-2; D possibly corresponds to TRBD1 (5 bases). The germline V and J ends were trimmed by 4 bases and 8 bases, with 14 bases remaining between them. The CDR3 spans 12 residues. CDR1 is GTSNPN, CDR2 SVGIG, per germline (reference sequence). CDR3 sequence reads: CAWTPGGLGYTF. In nucleotides, the CDR3 is TGTGCCTGGACGCCGGGGGGGTTGGGCTACACCTTC.

The chain links TRBV7-9 to TRBJ2-7; 7 bases map to TRBD2. Looked up from germline, CDR1 is SEHNR and CDR2 is FQNEAQ (reference sequence). The CDR3 covers 15 residues. With 5 bases clipped from V and 6 bases from J, the junction kept 13 bases outside the gene matches. This chain's CDR3 is CASSPRGSNTGEQYF. For the CDR3, the DNA is TGTGCCAGCAGCCCGCGGGGGTCCAACACGGGCGAGCAGTACTTC.

This sequence joins TRBV19 and TRBJ1-4; 8 positions match TRBD1. CDR1 is LNHDA, CDR2 SQIVND, per germline (reference sequence). This CDR3 spans 14 amino acids. J lost 8 bases, V lost 7 bases, and 9 bases had no gene match. The CDR3 protein is CASKKDRVGEKLFF. The CDR3 region has the DNA TGTGCCAGTAAAAAGGACAGGGTGGGCGAAAAACTGTTTTTT. Supplemented by reference TRBV19 and TRBJ1-4, the full variable domain reads DGGITQSPKYLFRKEGQNVTLSCEQNLNHDAMYWYRQDPGQGLRLIYYSQIVNDFQKGDIAEGYSVSREKKESFPLTVTSAQKNPTAFYLCASKKDRVGEKLFFGSGTQLSVL.

The rearrangement joins TRBV11-2 to TRBJ2-2; D is undetermined. The CDR3 totals 13 residues. Germline CDR1 reads SGHAT; CDR2 reads FQNNGV. V lost 0 bases and J 3 bases, leaving 2 bases between the germline ends. CDR3 in amino acids: CASSLDHTGELFF. Here the CDR3 DNA reads TGTGCCAGCAGCTTAGATCACACCGGGGAGCTGTTTTTT.

The chain recombines TRBV30 with TRBJ1-2; 8 positions match TRBD1. CDR3 length: 14 residues. V gave up 5 bases and J gave up 7 bases; unmatched junction bases: 12. CDR1 GTSNPN and CDR2 SVGIG come from the germline V gene (reference sequence). This chain's CDR3 is CAWEPDRVGRGYTF. CDR3 DNA: TGTGCCTGGGAACCGGACAGGGTTGGACGTGGCTACACCTTC.

This chain links TRBV29-1 with TRBJ2-1, with D possibly being TRBD2 (7 bases). The CDR3 has 14 amino acids. CDR1 is SQVTM, CDR2 ANQGSEA, per germline. V lost 5 bases and J lost 0, with 11 bases in between. The CDR3 DNA reads as TGCAGCGTTCGGCGGGGGCCCTCCTACAATGAGCAGTTCTTC. Residues: CSVRRGPSYNEQFF.

In its sample, this clone was seen once. This rearrangement joins TRBV9 to TRBJ2-5; D uncertain. Germline-derived CDR1 and CDR2 are SGDLS and YYNGEE. Trimming cost V 0 bases and J 2 bases, with 8 bases left between them. The CDR3 has 14 residues. CDR3 amino acids: CASSVDTAQETQYF. CDR3 nucleotides: TGTGCCAGCAGCGTAGATACAGCTCAAGAGACCCAGTACTTC.

The gene calls are TRBV11-2 and TRBJ1-1; D gene uncertain. This CDR3 has 15 amino acids. CDR1 is SGHAT and CDR2 is FQNNGV in the germline V gene. V lost 0 bases to trimming and J lost 4 bases, with 12 bases between them. The CDR3 sequence is CASSLDRTRVTEAFF. The CDR3 region has the DNA TGTGCCAGCAGCTTAGATCGCACCCGAGTCACTGAAGCTTTCTTT.

This clone has only one observation. CDR3 sequence (DNA): TGTGCCAGCAGCCACCCGACAGGGAAAAGCTATGGCTACACCTTC. It translates to CASSHPTGKSYGYTF. The genes are TRBV7-9 and TRBJ1-2, with 7 bases lining up with TRBD1. The germline V gene has CDR1 SEHNR and CDR2 FQNEAQ (reference sequence). V shed 5 bases and J 4 bases; nucleotides not matched to a gene: 10. The CDR3 spans 15 residues.

The V gene is TRBV2, the J gene TRBJ1-1; the match to TRBD1 covers 9 bases. The junction had 7 bases not matched to a gene; V was cut back by 6 bases and J by 5 bases. CDR1 SNHLY and CDR2 FYNNEI come from the germline V gene. This CDR3 has 14 amino acids. CDR3 DNA sequence: TGTGCCAGCAGGAGACAGGGGGGAAAGACTGAAGCTTTCTTT. Translated: CASRRQGGKTEAFF. The entire variable domain, with the rest obtained from reference TRBV2 and TRBJ1-1, is as follows: EPEVTQTPSHQVTQMGQEVILRCVPISNHLYFYWYRQILGQKVEFLVSFYNNEISEKSEIFDDQFSVERPDGSNFTLKIRSTKLEDSAMYFCASRRQGGKTEAFFGQGTRLTVV.

The J gene is TRBJ2-1, the V gene TRBV10-3, with D possibly TRBD2 on 6 matching bases. The germline gives CDR1 ENHRY, CDR2 SYGVKD. There are 17 residues in the CDR3. The V end lost 3 bases, the J end lost 0 bases, and 15 bases lay between the germline ends. CDR3 sequence reads: CAISEWAGSGSYNEQFF. Written as DNA, the CDR3 is TGTGCCATCAGTGAATGGGCGGGATCGGGCTCCTACAATGAGCAGTTCTTC.

V gene TRBV28 combines with J gene TRBJ1-5, with D maybe TRBD1 (5 bases). In germline, CDR1 is MDHEN, CDR2 SYDVKM. V lost 3 bases to trimming and J lost 5 bases, with 14 bases between them. This CDR3 region has 15 residues. The CDR3 sequence: CASSLGGGSDQPQHF. CDR3 sequence (DNA): TGTGCCAGCAGTTTGGGGGGGGGTTCCGATCAGCCCCAGCATTTT.

The J gene is TRBJ2-7, the V gene TRBV19; perhaps D is TRBD1 or TRBD2 (6 bases each). V was pared by 5 bases and J by 2 bases, with 13 bases between. The CDR3 has 14 amino acids. In germline, CDR1 is LNHDA, CDR2 SQIVND (reference sequence). The chain's CDR3 is CASSESEGAYEQYF. The DNA of the CDR3 is TGTGCCAGTAGTGAATCGGAGGGGGCCTACGAGCAGTACTTC. The complete variable domain, with remaining parts taken from reference TRBV19 and TRBJ2-7, reads DGGITQSPKYLFRKEGQNVTLSCEQNLNHDAMYWYRQDPGQGLRLIYYSQIVNDFQKGDIAEGYSVSREKKESFPLTVTSAQKNPTAFYLCASSESEGAYEQYFGPGTRLTVT.

CDR3 loop: CASSRTGGRETEAFF. Written as DNA, the CDR3 is TGTGCCAGCTCTCGCACAGGGGGAAGGGAAACTGAAGCTTTCTTT. The chain recombines TRBV18 with TRBJ1-1; 8 nucleotides align to TRBD1. The CDR3 covers 15 residues. Trimming at V came to 6 bases and at J to 5 bases, leaving 11 bases not matched to a gene. From germline, CDR1 is KGHSH and CDR2 LQKENI. Looking up the rest from reference TRBV18 and TRBJ1-1 gives the full variable domain: NAGVMQNPRHLVRRRGQEARLRCSPMKGHSHVYWYRQLPEEGLKFMVYLQKENIIDESGMPKERFSAEFPKEGPSILRIQQVVRGDSAAYFCASSRTGGRETEAFFGQGTRLTVV.

The chain links TRBV2 to TRBJ1-2; D uncertain. Trimming stripped 2 bases from V and 3 bases from J, with 13 bases between. The V gene's germline CDR1 is SNHLY and CDR2 FYNNEI. The CDR3 is 15 amino acids. CDR3 amino acids: CASSELSAGDYGYTF. CDR3 nucleotides: TGTGCCAGCAGTGAACTTTCAGCCGGAGACTATGGCTACACCTTC.

The chain is built from TRBV6-1 and TRBJ2-7; D gene ambiguous. V gave up 0 bases and J gave up 3 bases, with 6 bases separating them. This CDR3 has 13 amino acids. The germline V gene encodes CDR1 MNHNS and CDR2 SASEGT. CDR3 residues: CASSEALIYEQYF. CDR3 in DNA: TGTGCCAGCAGTGAAGCTCTTATCTACGAGCAGTACTTC.

The chain carries TRBV9 and TRBJ1-3; D unresolved. The CDR3 runs 16 residues. CDR1 is SGDLS, CDR2 YYNGEE, per germline. The germline V and J ends were trimmed by 0 bases and 0 bases, with 10 bases remaining between them. This CDR3 reads CASSVEFWSSGNTIYF. As DNA, the CDR3 is TGTGCCAGCAGCGTAGAGTTCTGGAGCTCTGGAAACACCATATATTTT.

The V call is TRBV5-6, the J call TRBJ2-3; 8 nucleotides match TRBD1. Germline V gene sequence: CDR1 SGHDT, CDR2 YYEEEE. V gave up 4 bases and J gave up 1 base; unmatched junction bases: 8. The CDR3 sequence is 16 residues long. The CDR3 DNA reads as TGTGCCAGCAGCCCGTTGGCAGGGGGCGGCACAGATACGCAGTATTTT. Its protein product is CASSPLAGGGTDTQYF.